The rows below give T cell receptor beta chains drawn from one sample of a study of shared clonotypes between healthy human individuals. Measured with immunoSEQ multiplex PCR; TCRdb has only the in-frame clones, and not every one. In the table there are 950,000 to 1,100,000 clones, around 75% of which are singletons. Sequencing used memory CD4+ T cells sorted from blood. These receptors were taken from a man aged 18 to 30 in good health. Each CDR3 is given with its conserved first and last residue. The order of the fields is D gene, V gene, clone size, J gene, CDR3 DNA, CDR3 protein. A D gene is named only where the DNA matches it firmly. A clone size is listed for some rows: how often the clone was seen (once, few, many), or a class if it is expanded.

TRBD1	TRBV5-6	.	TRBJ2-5	TGTGCCAGCAGCTTGCAGGGGGTCGAGACCCAGTACTTC	CASSLQGVETQYF
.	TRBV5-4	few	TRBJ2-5	TGTGCCAGCAGCTTTAAAGAGGGGATCCAAGAGACCCAGTACTTC	CASSFKEGIQETQYF
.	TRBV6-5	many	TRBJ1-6	TGTGCCAGCAGTTACAGCTCCTATAATTCACCCCTCCACTTT	CASSYSSYNSPLHF
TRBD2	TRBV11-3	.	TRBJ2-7	TGTGCCAGCAGCCCGTCGGGGGGCTACGAGCAGTACTTC	CASSPSGGYEQYF
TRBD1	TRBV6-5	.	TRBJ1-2	TGTGCCAGCAGTTCGCCCCGACAGGGAGGAAACTATGGCTACACCTTC	CASSSPRQGGNYGYTF
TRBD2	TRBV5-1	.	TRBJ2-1	TGCGCCAGCAGCTTACGCCCTACTAGCGGGGCCTACAATGAGCAGTTCTTC	CASSLRPTSGAYNEQFF
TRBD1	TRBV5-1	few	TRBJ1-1	TGCGCCAGCAGCCAGGGGGGAGTAACAGGGGAAGCTTTCTTT	CASSQGGVTGEAFF
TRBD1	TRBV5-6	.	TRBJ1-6	TGTGCCAGCAGCTACCGGGACAGTAATTCACCCCTCCACTTT	CASSYRDSNSPLHF
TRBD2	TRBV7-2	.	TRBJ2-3	TGTGCCAGCAGCTTAGTATCCGGGACTAGCGGGAGAGGGGATACGCAGTATTTT	CASSLVSGTSGRGDTQYF
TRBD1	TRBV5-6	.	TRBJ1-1	TGTGCCAGCAGCCCCGATGACAGGGTCACTGAAGCTTTCTTT	CASSPDDRVTEAFF
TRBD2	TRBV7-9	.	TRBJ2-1	TGTGCCAGCAGCTTAGTTAGCGGGAGGGGCAATGAGCAGTTCTTC	CASSLVSGRGNEQFF
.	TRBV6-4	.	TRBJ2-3	TGTGCCAGCAGTGACTCGGGGGACCCCCGTCCAGATACGCAGTATTTT	CASSDSGDPRPDTQYF
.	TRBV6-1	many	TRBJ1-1	TGTGCCAGCGCGGCTGACAGTAACACTGAAGCTTTCTTT	CASAADSNTEAFF
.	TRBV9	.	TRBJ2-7	TGTGCCAGCAGCATAACGGACCGGCCCTTCTACGAGCAGTACTTC	CASSITDRPFYEQYF
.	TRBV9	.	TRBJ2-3	TGTGCCAGCAGCGTAAAAGGAGGGAGCGCAGATACGCAGTATTTT	CASSVKGGSADTQYF
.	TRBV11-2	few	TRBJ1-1	TGTGCCAGCAGCTTAGGTGGGATGGGAAACACTGAAGCTTTCTTT	CASSLGGMGNTEAFF
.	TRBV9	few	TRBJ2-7	TGTGCCAGCAGCGTAGGCTGGTCCTCCTACGAGCAGTACTTC	CASSVGWSSYEQYF
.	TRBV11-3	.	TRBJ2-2	TGTGCCAGCAGCTCGCCGTCCTACACCGGGGAGCTGTTTTTT	CASSSPSYTGELFF
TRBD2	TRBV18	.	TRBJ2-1	TGTGCCAGCTCACCAGGAGCTAGCGGAAACAATGAGCAGTTCTTC	CASSPGASGNNEQFF
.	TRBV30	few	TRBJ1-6	TGTGCCTGGAGTTTGGGGGCGGGATCACCCCTCCACTTT	CAWSLGAGSPLHF
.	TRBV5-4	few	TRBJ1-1	TGTGCCAGCACCCCGGACAGATTCAACACTGAAGCTTTCTTT	CASTPDRFNTEAFF
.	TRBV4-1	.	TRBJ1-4	TGCGCCAGCAGCCAAGATGGCAGGACTAATGAAAAACTGTTTTTT	CASSQDGRTNEKLFF
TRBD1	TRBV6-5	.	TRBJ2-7	TGTGCCAGCAGTTGGGACAGGAGCTCCTACGAGCAGTACTTC	CASSWDRSSYEQYF
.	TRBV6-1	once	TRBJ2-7	TGTGCCAGCAGTGTAGAAGGATACGAGCAGTACTTC	CASSVEGYEQYF
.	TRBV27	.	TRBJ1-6	TGTGCCAGCAGCCTACGAGGACCCGCGGGCTCACCCCTCCACTTT	CASSLRGPAGSPLHF
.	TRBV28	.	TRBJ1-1	TGTGCCAGCAGTTTATTCGGACAGCTGAACACTGAAGCTTTCTTT	CASSLFGQLNTEAFF
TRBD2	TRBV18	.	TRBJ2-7	TGTGCCAGCTCACCCGGACTAGCGGGAGCCCGCTACGAGCAGTACTTC	CASSPGLAGARYEQYF
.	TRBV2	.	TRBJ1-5	TGTGCCAGCAGTGAATGGGGGGAAAGTGATCAGCCCCAGCATTTT	CASSEWGESDQPQHF
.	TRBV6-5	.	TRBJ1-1	TGTGCCAGCAGTTACTCGAAGCGACATTTGAACACTGAAGCTTTCTTT	CASSYSKRHLNTEAFF
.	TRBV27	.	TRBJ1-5	TGTGCCAGCAGTCCCTATAGCAATCAGCCCCAGCATTTT	CASSPYSNQPQHF
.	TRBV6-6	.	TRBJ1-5	TGTGCCAGCAACGCGATAGGGACTGGTCAGCCCCAGCATTTT	CASNAIGTGQPQHF
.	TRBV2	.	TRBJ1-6	TGTGCCAGCAGTCTTAAGGGGGTCGCTAATTCACCCCTCCACTTT	CASSLKGVANSPLHF
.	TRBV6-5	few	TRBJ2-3	TGTGCCAGCAGTTTCTGGGGCTCTAGCACAGATACGCAGTATTTT	CASSFWGSSTDTQYF
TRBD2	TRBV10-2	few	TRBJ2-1	TGCGCCAGCAGTTATAGCGGGGGGGCCTACAATGAGCAGTTCTTC	CASSYSGGAYNEQFF
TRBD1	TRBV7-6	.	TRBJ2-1	TGTGCCAGCAGCTTATTTGGACAGGGCTACAATGAGCAGTTCTTC	CASSLFGQGYNEQFF
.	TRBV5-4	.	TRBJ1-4	TGTGCCAGCAGTTTGGCGGGGGGAAATGAAAAACTGTTTTTT	CASSLAGGNEKLFF
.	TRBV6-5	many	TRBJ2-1	TGTGCCAGCACCCAGCAGGATGAGCAGTTCTTC	CASTQQDEQFF
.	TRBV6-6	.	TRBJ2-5	TGTGCCAGCAGCTCGGGCGGAGGCCAAGAGACCCAGTACTTC	CASSSGGGQETQYF
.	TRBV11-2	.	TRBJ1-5	TGTGCCAGCGAGTCGGCGGACAGCAACAATCAGCCCCAGCATTTT	CASESADSNNQPQHF
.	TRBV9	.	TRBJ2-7	TGTGCCAGCAGCGCAACTAGCTCTGCCTACGAGCAGTACTTC	CASSATSSAYEQYF
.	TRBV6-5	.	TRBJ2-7	TGTGCCAGCTGGGCGTCCTCCTACGAGCAGTACTTC	CASWASSYEQYF
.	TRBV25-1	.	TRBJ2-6	TGTGCCAACACAGGGTCTGGGGCCAACGTCCTGACTTTC	CANTGSGANVLTF
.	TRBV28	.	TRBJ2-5	TGTGCCAGCAGTTCAAGGCGGGACTTCGCAGCCGCGGAGACCCAGTACTTC	CASSSRRDFAAAETQYF
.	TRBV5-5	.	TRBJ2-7	TGTGCCAGCAGCCGCGAACCGGGGTTTAGCTCCTACGAGCAGTACTTC	CASSREPGFSSYEQYF
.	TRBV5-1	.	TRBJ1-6	TGCGCCAGCAGCTTGGACCGGGCTTATAATTCACCCCTCCACTTT	CASSLDRAYNSPLHF
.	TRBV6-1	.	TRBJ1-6	TGTGCCAGCAGTGAGGTGGGTAATTCACCCCTCCACTTT	CASSEVGNSPLHF
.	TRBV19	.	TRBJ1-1	TGTGCCAGTAGTATGAGGGATGGGGGCATGAACACTGAAGCTTTCTTT	CASSMRDGGMNTEAFF